The present T cell receptor beta chain was sequenced within a study of shared clonotypes between healthy human individuals. About the study: Each donor had three CD4 naive, three CD4 memory, two CD8 naive and one CD8 memory plate.

CD45RO negativity and positive selection for CCR7 defined naive CD8 cells, a population that excluded terminally differentiated effector memory CD45RA+ cells. The CDR3 loop spans 14 amino acids. The ends were cut back, 6 bases at V and 2 bases at J, with 14 bases in the middle. Germline CDR1 is SNHLY and CDR2 is FYNNEI. TCRdb's table, derived via immunoSEQ multiplex PCR, lists solely in-frame clones and lacks some. Counted here are roughly 850,000 clones, about 96% occurring once; the ten biggest clones make up less than 0.25%. The chain couples TRBV2 to TRBJ2-7; D might be TRBD1 or TRBD2, each matching 5 bases. The sequenced material came from naive CD8+ T cells sorted from blood. The sequence was collected from a man aged 25 to 40 in good health. CDR3 sequence reads: CASRPGRGTYEQYF. The CDR3 DNA reads as TGTGCCAGCAGGCCGGGACGAGGAACCTACGAGCAGTACTTC.